This T cell receptor (beta chain) is from a study of blood T cell repertoires in COVID-19. V was shortened by 1 base and J by 10 bases, with 12 bases between the two germline ends. This CDR3 spans 14 amino acids. Looked up from germline, CDR1 is SGHRS and CDR2 is YFSETQ. The repertoire was sequenced with immunoSEQ multiplex PCR; TCRdb's copy has only in-frame clones and lacks some. In the table there are 60,000 to 70,000 clones, 85% to 90% of which are singletons. The sequencing input was peripheral blood. This sequence was found in an elderly man with acute or convalescent COVID-19. The chain carries TRBV5-1 and TRBJ1-6, with D unresolved. In DNA form, the CDR3 reads TGCGCCAGCAGCTTGTGGGAGGGAAGGTCACCCCTCCACTTT. Amino acid sequence: CASSLWEGRSPLHF.